This T cell receptor beta chain is from a study of blood T cell repertoires in COVID-19. TCRdb's copy holds only in-frame clones and misses some; the assay was immunoSEQ multiplex PCR. The sample has some 200,000 clones; around four fifths are singletons. This clone was counted a few times. Unmatched junction bases numbered 0, after V lost 5 bases and J lost 6 bases. CDR1 GTSNPN and CDR2 SVGIG come from the germline V gene (reference sequence). The CDR3 contains 10 residues. The source of this sequence is a man aged 35-49 years who had recovered from COVID-19. V gene TRBV30 combines with J gene TRBJ1-1; 7 bases line up with TRBD1. Sequenced: PBMCs or T cells enriched from blood (not recorded which). In nucleotides, the CDR3 is TGTGCCTGGGGGACAGCTGAAGCTTTCTTT. As protein: CAWGTAEAFF.